This TCR beta chain was captured in a study of CD8 T cells in Susac syndrome. The wider study: Blood was drawn from patients with Susac syndrome. At that point, they were therapy-naive, on corticosteroids, or on intravenous immunoglobulin alone.

Random hexamers primed reverse transcription of about 0.45 to 1 ug RNA. Multiplex PCR with immunoSEQ amplified the TCR beta CDR3 across 54 Vbeta and 13 Jbeta. One entry per CDR3 protein results from TCRdb running MiXCR on the immunoSEQ multiplex PCR reads. There are more than 150,000 distinct CDR3 sequences in the sample; around 96% occur only once, and 0.16% lies in the top ten. CDR3 length: 14 amino acids. Trimming cost V 1 base and J 4 bases, with 8 bases left between them. Germline V gene sequence: CDR1 LNHDA, CDR2 SQIVND (reference sequence). This chain links TRBV19 with TRBJ1-5; D is ambiguous. This sequence was found in a human donor with Susac syndrome. The material sequenced was CD4+ T cells from PBMCs. In DNA form, the CDR3 reads TGTGCCAGTAGTATAGTAGCTTCGAATCAGCCCCAGCATTTT. Protein: CASSIVASNQPQHF. Filled out from reference TRBV19 and TRBJ1-5, the complete variable domain reads DGGITQSPKYLFRKEGQNVTLSCEQNLNHDAMYWYRQDPGQGLRLIYYSQIVNDFQKGDIAEGYSVSREKKESFPLTVTSAQKNPTAFYLCASSIVASNQPQHFGDGTRLSIL.